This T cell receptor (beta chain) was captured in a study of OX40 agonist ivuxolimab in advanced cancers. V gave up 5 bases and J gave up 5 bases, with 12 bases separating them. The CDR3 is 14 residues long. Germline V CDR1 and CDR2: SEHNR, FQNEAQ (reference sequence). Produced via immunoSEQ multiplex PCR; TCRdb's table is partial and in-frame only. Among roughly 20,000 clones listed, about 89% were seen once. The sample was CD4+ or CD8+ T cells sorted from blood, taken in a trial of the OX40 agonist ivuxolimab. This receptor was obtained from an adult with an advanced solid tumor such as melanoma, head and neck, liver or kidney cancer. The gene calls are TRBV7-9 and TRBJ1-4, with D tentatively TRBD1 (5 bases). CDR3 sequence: CASSGTGGNEKLFF. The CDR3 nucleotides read TGTGCCAGCAGCGGCACGGGGGGAAATGAAAAACTGTTTTTT.